The rows below give T cell receptor beta chains drawn from one sample of a study of blood T cell repertoires in COVID-19. TCRdb keeps only in-frame clones here, not all; method: immunoSEQ multiplex PCR. There are approximately 130,000 clones in the sample; approximately 87% occur only once, and about 2.5% lies in the top ten. Sequencing was carried out using peripheral blood. These receptors all stem from a man aged 45-65 years with active COVID-19. Both conserved end residues are part of each CDR3. A D gene is named only where the DNA matches it firmly. The size entry is marked missing in some rows and otherwise reads once, few, many or a size class.

d_call j_call v_call clone_size cdr3_nt cdr3_aa
TRBD1 TRBJ1-5 TRBV7-9 once TGTGCCAGCAGTCCTGGTACAGGGGCGAGCAATCAGCCCCAGCATTTT CASSPGTGASNQPQHF
TRBD1 TRBJ2-5 TRBV7-9 NA TGTGCCAGCAGCTCTACGGGACAGGGAGAGACCCAGTACTTC CASSSTGQGETQYF
NA TRBJ2-1 TRBV5-4 NA TGTGCCAGCAGCTTCCGGCTCCAGGGGGGATACAATGAGCAGTTCTTC CASSFRLQGGYNEQFF
TRBD1 TRBJ1-2 TRBV6-5 once TGTGCCAGCAGTAAGGGGACAGGGCTTGGATATGGCTACACCTTC CASSKGTGLGYGYTF
TRBD2 TRBJ2-1 TRBV20-1 once TGCAGTGCTAGTCCTAGCGGGCGGACCTCCTACAATGAGCAGTTCTTC CSASPSGRTSYNEQFF
TRBD1 TRBJ1-1 TRBV19 NA TGTGCCAGTAGGACCTCCGGGACAGCGAACACTGAAGCTTTCTTT CASRTSGTANTEAFF
NA TRBJ2-1 TRBV4-1 NA TGCGCCAGCAGCCAGGGGGACTCCCGCTCCTACAATGAGCAGTTCTTC CASSQGDSRSYNEQFF
NA TRBJ2-3 TRBV29-1 NA TGCAGCGCATCCCGAGCAGATACGCAGTATTTT CSASRADTQYF
NA TRBJ2-1 TRBV29-1 NA TGCAGCGTTCTCCCGGACTCCTATAGCTCCTACAATGAGCAGTTCTTC CSVLPDSYSSYNEQFF
TRBD1 TRBJ1-2 TRBV6-2/TRBV6-3 once TGTGCCAGCAGCAACGCCCCCCAGGGGGCAGAGTATGGCTACACCTTC CASSNAPQGAEYGYTF
NA TRBJ2-3 TRBV25-1 NA TGTGCCAGCAGTGAGAGTGGGCTCAGGCAATATTTT CASSESGLRQYF
NA TRBJ1-5 TRBV12-5 few TGTGCTAGTGGTTTGGTACAGGGTGGGATCAGTCAGCCCCAGCATTTT CASGLVQGGISQPQHF
NA TRBJ2-1 TRBV30 NA TGTGCCTGGAGTCTTATAACTCACAGCTCCTACAATGAGCAGTTCTTC CAWSLITHSSYNEQFF
NA TRBJ2-3 TRBV4-1 few TGCGCCAGCAGCCCTACCGAAATTAGCACAGATACGCAGTATTTT CASSPTEISTDTQYF
NA TRBJ1-2 TRBV20-1 NA TGCAGTGCTAGTAGATTAGGAGGGGCGCTGAGTAACTATGGCTACACCTTC CSASRLGGALSNYGYTF
TRBD1 TRBJ1-4 TRBV19 NA TGTGCCAGTAGTAAGGGGACAGCCTTTAATGAAAAACTGTTTTTT CASSKGTAFNEKLFF
NA TRBJ2-7 TRBV4-1 NA TGCGCCAGCAGCCAAAGGGAGGCTAGCTCCTACGAGCAGTACTTC CASSQREASSYEQYF
NA TRBJ1-5 TRBV5-6 once TGTGCCAGCAGCTTGCGGGGGGTGAATCAGCCCCAGCATTTT CASSLRGVNQPQHF
NA TRBJ2-3 TRBV11-2 NA TGTGCCAGCAAGAGCGGCGCTAGCACAGATACGCAGTATTTT CASKSGASTDTQYF
NA TRBJ1-2 TRBV23-1 NA TGCGCCAGGATCAGGGAGGGTGGCTACACCTTC CARIREGGYTF
TRBD1 TRBJ2-1 TRBV2 NA TGTGCCAGCAGAAGGGACAGGAAGATTGAGCAGTTCTTC CASRRDRKIEQFF
NA TRBJ2-6 TRBV6-6 NA TGTGCCACCCTACGACTCTTGGCCTCCGGGGCCAACGTCCTGACTTTC CATLRLLASGANVLTF
NA TRBJ1-1 TRBV7-6 NA TGTGCCAGCAGCCCTCCGGGGGGGGGCGTTGGCGCTTTCTTT CASSPPGGGVGAFF
NA TRBJ2-3 TRBV21-1 NA TGTGCCAGCAGCAAAACCTCACCGAGGAGACAGAGCACAGATACGCAGTATTTT CASSKTSPRRQSTDTQYF
TRBD2 TRBJ2-3 TRBV9 NA TGTGCCAGCAGCTCCCCCAAGAGCGGGGGGAGCACAGATACGCAGTATTTT CASSSPKSGGSTDTQYF
TRBD1 TRBJ2-3 TRBV2 NA TGTGCCAGCAGTGAAGGAGGGACAGCAGATACGCAGTATTTT CASSEGGTADTQYF
TRBD1 TRBJ2-5 TRBV19 NA TGTGCCAGTAGGGGGGCAGGGGGGACCCAGTACTTC CASRGAGGTQYF
NA TRBJ1-5 TRBV7-9 NA TGTGCCAGCAGCTTCAGGAGGGATCAGCCCCAGCATTTT CASSFRRDQPQHF
NA TRBJ1-1 TRBV18 NA TGTGCCAGCTCACCCCAGGGGTATACTGAAGCTTTCTTT CASSPQGYTEAFF
NA TRBJ1-1 TRBV5-5 once TGTGCCAGCAGCCGTTGGGGCAGGGCAGCCGCTGAAGCTTTCTTT CASSRWGRAAAEAFF
NA TRBJ1-1 TRBV5-4 few TGTGCCAGCAGCTTGGGGGCCAACACTGAAGCTTTCTTT CASSLGANTEAFF
TRBD1 TRBJ2-7 TRBV6-6 NA TGTGCCAGCAGTGCTGACAGGGACGGCTACGAGCAGTACTTC CASSADRDGYEQYF
NA TRBJ1-3 TRBV19 NA TGTGCCAGTACAGGTGGTGGAAACACCATATATTTT CASTGGGNTIYF
NA TRBJ2-3 TRBV7-2 NA TGTGCCAGCAGCTCCGGACTTCTAAGCACAGATACGCAGTATTTT CASSSGLLSTDTQYF
TRBD1 TRBJ2-2 TRBV5-1 NA TGCGCCAGCAGCTGGACGGGACAGGGGGCAACGTCCGGGGAGCTGTTTTTT CASSWTGQGATSGELFF
NA TRBJ1-5 TRBV6-5 NA TGTGCCAGCGAAACAGGGTTCAATCAGCCCCAGCATTTT CASETGFNQPQHF
NA TRBJ1-1 TRBV6-5 NA TGTGCCAGCAGTTTCGGGGGGGCGATTGAAGCTTTCTTT CASSFGGAIEAFF
TRBD1 TRBJ1-3 TRBV9 NA TGTGCCAGCAGCGTAGAAGGACAGGGGAAAGGAAACACCATATATTTT CASSVEGQGKGNTIYF
NA TRBJ1-2 TRBV9 NA TGTGCCAGCAGCGCCCGGGACACGTCCTATGGCTACACCTTC CASSARDTSYGYTF
TRBD1 TRBJ1-4 TRBV27 NA TGTGCCAGCAGTTTATCGGAGGGGGCGAAAAAACTGTTTTTT CASSLSEGAKKLFF
NA TRBJ1-2 TRBV29-1 once TGCAGCGTTGGGGCAGGGCCGCGGTATGGCTACACCTTC CSVGAGPRYGYTF
TRBD1 TRBJ2-5 TRBV29-1 NA TGCAGCGCTTCCGGGACAGGACAAGAGACCCAGTACTTC CSASGTGQETQYF
TRBD1 TRBJ1-4 TRBV19 NA TGTGCCAGTAGAGGACAGGGTAAAGGTAATGAAAAACTGTTTTTT CASRGQGKGNEKLFF
NA TRBJ1-2 TRBV5-4 NA TGTGCCAGCAGCTTGGGATCCGCGAGCACCTATGGCTACACCTTC CASSLGSASTYGYTF
NA TRBJ2-7 TRBV6-5 NA TGTGCCAGCAGTTTAGCTTCCGGGGGCTACGAGCAGTACTTC CASSLASGGYEQYF
TRBD1 TRBJ2-5 TRBV5-5 NA TGTGCCAGCAACCGACAGGGTAGAGAGACCCAGTACTTC CASNRQGRETQYF
NA TRBJ2-3 TRBV7-2 NA TGTGCCAGCAGCTTATGGAAGCGGACTAGCACAGATACGCAGTATTTT CASSLWKRTSTDTQYF
NA TRBJ1-2 TRBV5-6 NA TGTGCCAGCAGCTCAGTTCAGGGGAACTATGGCTACACCTTC CASSSVQGNYGYTF
NA TRBJ1-5 TRBV19 NA TGTGCCAGTAGGGCCTCGGGGGGGAATCAGCCCCAGCATTTT CASRASGGNQPQHF
NA TRBJ2-7 TRBV15 NA TGTGCCACCAGCAAAGGACGGACTACCTCCTACGAGCAGTACTTC CATSKGRTTSYEQYF
NA TRBJ2-5 TRBV19 NA TGTGCCAGTAGTATAGATCCCAAAGAGACCCAGTACTTC CASSIDPKETQYF
NA TRBJ2-7 TRBV29-1 NA TGCAGCGTGCTGGCACCCTTCTCCTACGAGCAGTACTTC CSVLAPFSYEQYF
NA TRBJ2-7 TRBV29-1 NA TGCAGCGTCTCAGCTACAGGGTTTAGCGACGAGCAGTACTTC CSVSATGFSDEQYF
NA TRBJ1-2 TRBV19 NA TGTGCCAGTAGTATAACCGGGACATATGGCTACACCTTC CASSITGTYGYTF
TRBD2 TRBJ2-5 TRBV5-1 NA TGCGCCAGCAGCCCAAGGAGCGGGGGGGCACAAGAGACCCAGTACTTC CASSPRSGGAQETQYF